One sample yielded the 27 T cell receptor beta chains listed below, sequenced in a study of blood T cell repertoires in COVID-19. TCRdb's copy holds only in-frame clones and misses some; the assay was immunoSEQ multiplex PCR. The table includes a few hundred thousand clones, more than 65% detected once. Sequenced sample: PBMCs or T cells enriched from blood (not recorded which). These receptors all stem from a man aged 45-65 years who had recovered from COVID-19.

This CDR3 is CASRLGLAGPDTQYF. The CDR3 DNA reads as TGCGCCAGCAGACTTGGACTAGCAGGCCCAGATACGCAGTATTTT. The chain carries TRBV4-3 and TRBJ2-3; 8 nucleotides align to TRBD2. Germline V lookup: CDR1 LGHNA, CDR2 YSLEER. The CDR3 sequence is 15 residues long. V gave up 6 bases and J gave up 4 bases; unmatched junction bases: 9.

This sequence joins TRBV30 and TRBJ2-3; maybe TRBD1 (5 bases). The CDR3 has 14 amino acids. Germline values: CDR1 GTSNPN, CDR2 SVGIG (reference sequence). Trimming stripped 0 bases from V and 0 bases from J, with 7 bases between. The CDR3: CAWSVWGSTDTQYF. For the CDR3, the DNA is TGTGCCTGGAGTGTGTGGGGCAGCACAGATACGCAGTATTTT. Based on the CDR3 plus reference TRBV30 and TRBJ2-3, the full variable domain is SQTIHQWPATLVQPVGSPLSLECTVEGTSNPNLYWYRQAAGRGLQLLFYSVGIGQISSEVPQNLSASRPQDRQFILSSKKLLLSDSGFYLCAWSVWGSTDTQYFGPGTRLTVL.

V is TRBV30 and J is TRBJ1-5; TRBD1 matches 9 bases. The CDR3 totals 14 residues. V was pared by 3 bases and J by 6 bases, with 6 bases of the junction left unmatched. Per germline, CDR1 GTSNPN and CDR2 SVGIG (reference sequence). The DNA for the CDR3 is TGTGCCTGGAGGGGGGACAGGGAAAGTCAGCCCCAGCATTTT. This encodes CAWRGDRESQPQHF.

In this sample, this clone turned up once. J is TRBJ1-1 and V is TRBV24-1; maybe TRBD1 (6 bases). The CDR3 contains 15 residues. Per germline, CDR1 KGHDR and CDR2 SFDVKD. V lost 2 bases and J 6 bases, leaving 15 bases between the germline ends. The chain's CDR3 is CATSDSLGRTAEAFF. The CDR3 DNA reads TGTGCCACCAGTGATTCCCTTGGGCGGACAGCTGAAGCTTTCTTT.

A remark on this clone: A read error may account for a junction end that differs from germline. The V call is TRBV7-7, the J call TRBJ2-5; D perhaps matches TRBD1 (6 bases). The CDR3 is 16 amino acids. The germline V gene encodes CDR1 SSHAT and CDR2 FNYEAQ (reference sequence). CDR3 bases: TGTGCTAGCAGCTTAGCGCTACCCACAGGGTATGAGACCCAGTACTTC. Residues: CASSLALPTGYETQYF.

The chain uses TRBV5-1 and TRBJ2-3; 8 bases agree with TRBD1. The germline gives CDR1 SGHRS, CDR2 YFSETQ. Trimming at V came to 2 bases and at J to 6 bases, leaving 2 bases not matched to a gene. CDR3 length: 13 amino acids. In DNA form, the CDR3 reads TGCGCCAGCAGCTTACAGGGGGGCGATACGCAGTATTTT. This translates into CASSLQGGDTQYF.

The chain recombines TRBV10-3 with TRBJ2-1; 11 bases align to TRBD2. Germline V CDR1 and CDR2: ENHRY, SYGVKD. The CDR3 sequence is 16 residues long. The V and J ends lost 10 bases and 7 bases, in that order; junction bases with no gene match: 15. As DNA, the CDR3 is TGTGCCAGCCTGGTGGCGCAATCTAGCGGGGGGAATGAGCAGTTCTTC. Translated, it gives CASLVAQSSGGNEQFF.

The CDR3 region is CASLGLTYNEQFF. The DNA of the CDR3 is TGTGCCAGCCTGGGACTCACATACAATGAGCAGTTCTTC. This chain uses TRBV12-3 or TRBV12-4 with TRBJ2-1; D is possibly TRBD2 (6 bases). V was clipped by 8 bases and J by 4 bases, with 12 bases between them. This CDR3 comprises 13 residues.

The rearrangement links TRBV11-3 to TRBJ2-3; D perhaps matches TRBD1 (6 bases). The CDR3 contains 18 residues. Trimming took 4 bases from V and 1 from J, leaving 21 bases between them. Germline-derived CDR1 and CDR2 are SGHNT and YENEEA. CDR3 bases: TGTGCCAGCAGCTCCCCCTCGGGCCGGTGGGGGCGCACAGATACGCAGTATTTT. Translating it yields CASSSPSGRWGRTDTQYF.

The chain joins TRBV7-2 to TRBJ2-7; 12 positions agree with TRBD2. V trimming: 1 base; J trimming: 2 bases; junction bases outside the gene matches: 3. The CDR3 spans 16 residues. Germline V lookup: CDR1 SGHTA, CDR2 FQGNSA. CDR3 protein: CASSLVPSGRAYEQYF. The CDR3 DNA reads as TGTGCCAGCAGCTTAGTTCCTAGCGGGAGGGCCTACGAGCAGTACTTC.

CDR3 bases: TGTGCCAGCAGCCAAGACAACCGGTTTATCGGCGGGGAGCTGTTTTTT. It specifies CASSQDNRFIGGELFF. This chain connects TRBV3-1 (or the pseudogene TRBV3-2) to TRBJ2-2; D remains ambiguous. Between the trimmed V and J ends, which lost 0 bases and 7 bases, there was a span of 15 bases. The CDR3 has 16 amino acids. Germline V lookup: CDR1 LGHDT, CDR2 YNNKEL (reference sequence).

The CDR3 is CASSLRGLAGGLVHYEQYF. As DNA, the CDR3 is TGTGCCAGCAGTCTTCGCGGACTAGCGGGGGGCCTAGTTCACTACGAGCAGTACTTC. This sequence joins TRBV3-1 (or the pseudogene TRBV3-2) and TRBJ2-7; 14 bases are a match to TRBD2. After removal of 6 bases from V and 3 bases from J, the junction contained 16 bases not matched to a gene. The CDR3 spans 19 residues. From germline, CDR1 is LGHDT and CDR2 YNNKEL (reference sequence).

The V call is TRBV4-2, the J call TRBJ1-1; 10 bases agree with TRBD1. The CDR3 extends over 15 amino acids. Germline V gives CDR1 LGHNA, CDR2 YNFKEQ. J lost 5 bases, V lost 0 bases, and 3 bases had no gene match. CDR3 protein: CASSQEGDRGTEAFF. The DNA of the CDR3 is TGTGCCAGCAGCCAAGAAGGGGACAGGGGAACTGAAGCTTTCTTT.

This clone was detected only once. The chain links TRBV9 to TRBJ2-7; D perhaps matches TRBD2 (7 bases). With 0 bases removed from V and 5 bases from J, the gap between germline ends came to 12 bases. In germline, CDR1 is SGDLS, CDR2 YYNGEE. The CDR3 covers 14 residues. CDR3 amino acids: CASSVEGGYHEQYF. The DNA for the CDR3 is TGTGCCAGCAGCGTAGAGGGGGGGTACCACGAGCAGTACTTC.

The chain recombines TRBV5-8 with TRBJ2-3; D is possibly TRBD1 (6 bases). V was trimmed by 1 base and J by 7 bases, leaving 22 bases between them. The CDR3 extends over 17 amino acids. Germline loops: CDR1 SGHTS, CDR2 YDEGEE. CDR3: CASSLPGGGAIENTQYF. The CDR3 nucleotides read TGTGCCAGCAGCTTGCCTGGTGGGGGCGCGATTGAGAATACGCAGTATTTT.

V gene TRBV29-1 combines with J gene TRBJ2-7; 8 bases fit TRBD2. The junction had 3 bases not matched to a gene; V was cut back by 2 bases and J by 0 bases. This CDR3 has 14 amino acids. The germline V gene encodes CDR1 SQVTM and CDR2 ANQGSEA. The DNA for the CDR3 is TGCAGCGTTGAAAAAGCGGGGGCCTCCTACGAGCAGTACTTC. Translation: CSVEKAGASYEQYF.

V and J are TRBV27 and TRBJ2-1; D ambiguous. The CDR3 is made up of 15 amino acids. Deletions cut 7 bases from V and 0 bases from J, with 13 bases between. Germline CDR1 reads MNHEY; CDR2 reads SMNVEV (reference sequence). As DNA, the CDR3 is TGTGCCAGCACTCCTCTCGGTAACTCCTACAATGAGCAGTTCTTC. Its translation: CASTPLGNSYNEQFF.

V is TRBV2 and J is TRBJ2-7, with D unclear. Germline V gene lookup returns CDR1 SNHLY and CDR2 FYNNEI. The V and J ends lost 6 bases and 12 bases respectively, with 15 bases between them. This CDR3 is built from 11 residues. The CDR3 sequence: CASSAMTLGYF. Written as DNA, the CDR3 is TGTGCCAGCAGCGCGATGACTCTAGGGTACTTC. The full variable domain, rest sourced from reference TRBV2 and TRBJ2-7, is EPEVTQTPSHQVTQMGQEVILRCVPISNHLYFYWYRQILGQKVEFLVSFYNNEISEKSEIFDDQFSVERPDGSNFTLKIRSTKLEDSAMYFCASSAMTLGYFGPGTRLTVT.

V and J are TRBV11-3 and TRBJ2-5, with D possibly matching TRBD1 (7 bases). Germline V gene lookup returns CDR1 SGHNT and CDR2 YENEEA. With 7 bases removed from V and 3 bases from J, the gap between germline ends came to 18 bases. This CDR3 comprises 15 residues. CDR3 sequence reads: CASTQGGGPEETQYF. The DNA of the CDR3 is TGTGCCAGCACCCAGGGGGGCGGGCCCGAAGAGACCCAGTACTTC.

The CDR3 nucleotides are TGTGCCAGCAGCGGGACTAGCGGGAGGAATGAGCAGTTCTTC. It specifies CASSGTSGRNEQFF. The V gene is TRBV28, the J gene TRBJ2-1, with 15 bases lining up with TRBD2. Trimming took 6 bases from V and 7 from J; bases not matched to a gene: 1. This CDR3 is built from 14 residues. Germline V gene sequence: CDR1 MDHEN, CDR2 SYDVKM.

The chain has TRBV7-3 and TRBJ1-6, with 7 nucleotides matching TRBD1. CDR3 length equals 17 residues. Germline CDR1 and CDR2: SGHTA and FQGTGA. The V and J ends lost 2 bases and 7 bases, in that order; junction bases with no gene match: 11. In DNA, the CDR3 is TGTGCCAGCAGCTTACAAGCTTGGGGGACAGAGAATTCACCCCTCCACTTT. It yields the protein CASSLQAWGTENSPLHF.

The chain carries TRBV11-2 and TRBJ2-1, with D possibly matching TRBD1 (6 bases). V gave up 5 bases and J gave up 9 bases, with 20 bases separating them. This CDR3 has 15 residues. Per germline, CDR1 SGHAT and CDR2 FQNNGV. The CDR3 nucleotides are TGTGCCAGCAGCGCCCGACAGGACGGGACGCGTGAGCAGTTCTTC. Amino acid sequence: CASSARQDGTREQFF.

This chain uses TRBV18 with TRBJ1-3; perhaps TRBD1 as D (5 bases). The CDR3 is 14 amino acids. V lost 4 bases and J 0 bases, leaving 7 bases between the germline ends. Germline CDR1 KGHSH, CDR2 LQKENI. For the CDR3, the DNA is TGTGCCAGCTCACTCCAGGGCTCTGGAAACACCATATATTTT. Translated, it gives CASSLQGSGNTIYF. Filled out from reference TRBV18 and TRBJ1-3, the complete variable domain reads NAGVMQNPRHLVRRRGQEARLRCSPMKGHSHVYWYRQLPEEGLKFMVYLQKENIIDESGMPKERFSAEFPKEGPSILRIQQVVRGDSAAYFCASSLQGSGNTIYFGEGSWLTVV.

Ten or more counts support this clone. The rearrangement uses TRBV7-9 and TRBJ2-5; 8 bases agree with TRBD2. The junction had 2 bases not matched to a gene; V was cut back by 5 bases and J by 3 bases. CDR3 size: 13 residues. Looked up from germline, CDR1 is SEHNR and CDR2 is FQNEAQ (reference sequence). In DNA form, the CDR3 reads TGTGCCAGCAGCCAAGCGGGAGAAGAGACCCAGTACTTC. Translation: CASSQAGEETQYF.

The chain has TRBV7-9 and TRBJ1-1; TRBD1 is a possible D gene (5 bases). V lost 5 bases to trimming and J lost 4 bases, with 14 bases between them. There are 14 residues in the CDR3. Germline V gives CDR1 SEHNR, CDR2 FQNEAQ (reference sequence). This chain's CDR3 is CASSLRVPGTEAFF. CDR3 bases: TGTGCCAGCAGCCTCAGGGTTCCGGGCACTGAAGCTTTCTTT. Drawing the rest from reference TRBV7-9 and TRBJ1-1, the complete variable domain is DTGVSQNPRHKITKRGQNVTFRCDPISEHNRLYWYRQTLGQGPEFLTYFQNEAQLEKSRLLSDRFSAERPKGSFSTLEIQRTEQGDSAMYLCASSLRVPGTEAFFGQGTRLTVV.

The chain couples TRBV21-1 to TRBJ2-7; the D call TRBD2 from the table was never checked on the DNA. TRBV21-1 counts as a pseudogene. This CDR3 is built from 14 residues. CDR3 sequence (DNA): TGTGCCAGCGGAGACGGAGATTATCCCTACGAGCAGTACTTC. It translates to CASGDGDYPYEQYF.

CDR3 sequence reads: CASTPSAGTGGAFF. The CDR3 DNA sequence: TGTGCCAGCACCCCTTCGGCCGGGACTGGCGGAGCTTTCTTT. The chain recombines TRBV7-2 with TRBJ1-1, with D possibly TRBD1 on 5 matching bases. Germline assignment: CDR1 SGHTA and CDR2 FQGNSA. Trimming pared 7 bases from V and 10 bases from J, leaving 22 bases between. The CDR3 is 14 amino acids.